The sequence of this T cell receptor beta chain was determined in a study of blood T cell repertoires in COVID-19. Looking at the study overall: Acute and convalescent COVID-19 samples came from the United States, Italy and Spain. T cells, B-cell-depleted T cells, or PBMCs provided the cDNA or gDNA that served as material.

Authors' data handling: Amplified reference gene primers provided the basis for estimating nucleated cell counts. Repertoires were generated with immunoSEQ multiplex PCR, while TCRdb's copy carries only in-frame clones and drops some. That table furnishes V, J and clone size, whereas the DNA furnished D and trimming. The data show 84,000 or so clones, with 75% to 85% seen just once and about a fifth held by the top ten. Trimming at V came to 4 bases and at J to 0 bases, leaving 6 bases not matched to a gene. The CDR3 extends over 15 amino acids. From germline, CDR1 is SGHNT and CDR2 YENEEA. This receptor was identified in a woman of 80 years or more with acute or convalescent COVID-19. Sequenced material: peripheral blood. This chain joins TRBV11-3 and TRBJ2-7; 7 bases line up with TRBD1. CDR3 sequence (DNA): TGTGCCAGCAGCTCAAGACAGGGTAGCTCCTACGAGCAGTACTTC. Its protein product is CASSSRQGSSYEQYF.